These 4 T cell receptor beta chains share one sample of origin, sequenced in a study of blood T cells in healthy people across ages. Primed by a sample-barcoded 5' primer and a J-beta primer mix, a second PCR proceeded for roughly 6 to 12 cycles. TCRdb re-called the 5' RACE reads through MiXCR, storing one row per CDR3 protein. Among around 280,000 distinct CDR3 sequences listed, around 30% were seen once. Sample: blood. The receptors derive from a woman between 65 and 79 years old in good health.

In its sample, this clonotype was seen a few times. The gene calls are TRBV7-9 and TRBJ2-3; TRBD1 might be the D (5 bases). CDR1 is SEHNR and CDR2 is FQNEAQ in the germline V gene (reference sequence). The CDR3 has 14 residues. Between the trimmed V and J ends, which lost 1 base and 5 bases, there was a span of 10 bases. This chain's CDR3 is CASSLGTGRDTQYF. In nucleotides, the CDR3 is TGTGCCAGCAGCTTAGGAACAGGTCGAGATACGCAGTATTTT.

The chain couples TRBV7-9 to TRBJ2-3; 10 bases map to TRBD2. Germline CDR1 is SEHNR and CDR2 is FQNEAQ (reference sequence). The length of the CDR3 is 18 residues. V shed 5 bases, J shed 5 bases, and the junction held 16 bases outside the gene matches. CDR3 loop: CASSPTSGITGSQDTQYF. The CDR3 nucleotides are TGTGCCAGCAGCCCTACTAGCGGGATTACCGGCTCTCAAGATACGCAGTATTTT.

In DNA form, the CDR3 reads TGTGCCAGCTCACCACTGGGGACATACAATGAGCAGTTCTTC. It is translated as CASSPLGTYNEQFF. The genes are TRBV18 and TRBJ2-1; the D gene is possibly TRBD1 (6 bases). Germline-derived CDR1 and CDR2 are KGHSH and LQKENI. The CDR3 extends over 14 amino acids. The germline V and J ends were trimmed by 1 base and 4 bases, with 8 bases remaining between them.

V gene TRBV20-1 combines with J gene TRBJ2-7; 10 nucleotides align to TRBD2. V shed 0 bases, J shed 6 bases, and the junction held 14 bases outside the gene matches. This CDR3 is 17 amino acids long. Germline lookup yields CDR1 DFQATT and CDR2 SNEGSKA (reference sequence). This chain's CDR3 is CSARDPLAGDLFGEQYF. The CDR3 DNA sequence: TGCAGTGCTAGAGATCCCCTAGCGGGAGACCTATTCGGCGAGCAGTACTTC.